Listed below are T cell receptor beta chains from one sample, sequenced in a study of blood T cell repertoires in COVID-19. TCRdb's copy holds only in-frame clones and misses some; the assay was immunoSEQ multiplex PCR. The repertoire holds tens of thousands of clones, with about 91% as singletons. Input material: peripheral blood. The receptors stem from a human donor with active COVID-19. The donor label of this sample is uncertain. Both conserved end residues are part of each CDR3. The D gene is left open where the match is weak. A row's size may be missing; if present it is once, few, many or a size class.

size	V	D	J	DNA	CDR3
.	TRBV13	TRBD2	TRBJ2-3	TGTGCCAGCAGCGCATCCGGGACTAGCGGAATCACAGATACGCAGTATTTT	CASSASGTSGITDTQYF
.	TRBV10-2	.	TRBJ1-3	TGCGCCAGCAGTGATCAGGGATCTGGAAACACCATATATTTT	CASSDQGSGNTIYF
.	TRBV27	TRBD2	TRBJ2-2	TGTGCCAGCAGTTCCCTAGCGGGAGGGGGGACCGGGGAGCTGTTTTTT	CASSSLAGGGTGELFF
.	TRBV7-6	TRBD1	TRBJ2-1	TGTGCCAGCAGCTTAGAGACAGGGGTCTACAATGAGCAGTTCTTC	CASSLETGVYNEQFF
.	TRBV18	.	TRBJ2-1	TGTGCCAGCTCACCCGGACAGCTATTGACCTACAATGAGCAGTTCTTC	CASSPGQLLTYNEQFF
.	TRBV7-6	TRBD2	TRBJ2-2	TGTGCCAGCAGCTTAGGACTAGCGGGCGTCACCGGGGAGCTGTTTTTT	CASSLGLAGVTGELFF
.	TRBV5-8	.	TRBJ1-4	TGTGCCAGCAGCTTGGCGCAGTTCAATGAAAAACTGTTTTTT	CASSLAQFNEKLFF
.	TRBV7-3	.	TRBJ1-4	TGTGCCAGCAGTCGCGATGAAAAACTGTTTTTT	CASSRDEKLFF
.	TRBV9	TRBD1	TRBJ2-7	TGTGCCAGCAGCGAGGGACAGGGTTCCTACGAGCAGTACTTC	CASSEGQGSYEQYF
.	TRBV7-7	.	TRBJ2-3	TGTGCTAGCAGCTTTGGAGCGGGCTTGGCAGATACGCAGTATTTT	CASSFGAGLADTQYF
.	TRBV19	TRBD1	TRBJ1-5	TGTGCCAGTAGTGCGGGGACAGGCAATCAGCCCCAGCATTTT	CASSAGTGNQPQHF
.	TRBV28	TRBD1	TRBJ1-3	TGTGCCAGCACCGAGACAGGGCGCTCTGGAAACACCATATATTTT	CASTETGRSGNTIYF
once	TRBV7-3	TRBD1	TRBJ1-2	TGTGCCAGCAGCTTAAGGCCCGGACAGGGGGGAGGAGGCTACACCTTC	CASSLRPGQGGGGYTF
.	TRBV5-5	.	TRBJ1-6	TGTGCCAGCAGCTTGTTGGGGGGGAATTCACCCCTCCACTTT	CASSLLGGNSPLHF
once	TRBV7-8	TRBD2	TRBJ2-6	TGTGCCAGCAGCCCCCTGACTAGCGGGGGAGAGGGGGCCAACGTCCTGACTTTC	CASSPLTSGGEGANVLTF
.	TRBV25-1	TRBD1	TRBJ1-5	TGTGCCAGCAGTGAATCAACAGGGGGCTTGCCCCAGCATTTT	CASSESTGGLPQHF
.	TRBV7-8	TRBD1	TRBJ2-7	TGTGCCAGCAGCTCCGGGACAGGGGCCTACGAGCAGTACTTC	CASSSGTGAYEQYF
.	TRBV10-2	TRBD2	TRBJ2-7	TGCGCCAGCAAGGTAGCGGGGATCTCCTACGAGCAGTACTTC	CASKVAGISYEQYF
.	TRBV6-6	TRBD1	TRBJ1-2	TGTGCCAGCAGTCCCTGGGACAGGCTCTCTCGTAACTATGGCTACACCTTC	CASSPWDRLSRNYGYTF
.	TRBV6-2/TRBV6-3	.	TRBJ1-1	TGTGCCAGCAGTTACCAAGGGAGGGGCTCTGAAGCTTTCTTT	CASSYQGRGSEAFF
.	TRBV7-6	.	TRBJ2-4	TGTGCCAGCAGCTTAGTTTCATTTGGACAGTCCCCGGGCATTCAGTACTTC	CASSLVSFGQSPGIQYF
.	TRBV5-6	TRBD1	TRBJ2-3	TGTGCCAGCAGCTTGAGGGTTAGAGGACAGGGGGTGGATACGCAGTATTTT	CASSLRVRGQGVDTQYF
.	TRBV6-6	.	TRBJ2-3	TGTGCCAGCAGTCCCCTAGGTGAAACCCCTACCCCTACGCAGTATTTT	CASSPLGETPTPTQYF
.	TRBV3-1/TRBV3-2	.	TRBJ2-4	TGTGCCAGCAGCCAAGATACTAGACGAGACATTCAGTACTTC	CASSQDTRRDIQYF
.	TRBV5-6	.	TRBJ2-7	TGTGCCAGCAGCTTGGCACTCACCGGGATGGAGATCTACGAGCAGTACTTC	CASSLALTGMEIYEQYF
.	TRBV4-3	TRBD2	TRBJ2-7	TGCGCCAGCAGCCAAGCGCTAGCGGGATCATCCGAGCAGTACTTC	CASSQALAGSSEQYF
.	TRBV2	.	TRBJ1-6	TGTGCCAGCAGGGAGGCTCTTTCACCCCTCCACTTT	CASREALSPLHF
.	TRBV19	.	TRBJ1-2	TGTGCCAGTAGTAATACAGGCGGCTATGGCTACACCTTC	CASSNTGGYGYTF
once	TRBV25-1	.	TRBJ2-1	TGTGCCAGCAGTGAAATGGAGGGGATGGGGCAGTTCTTC	CASSEMEGMGQFF